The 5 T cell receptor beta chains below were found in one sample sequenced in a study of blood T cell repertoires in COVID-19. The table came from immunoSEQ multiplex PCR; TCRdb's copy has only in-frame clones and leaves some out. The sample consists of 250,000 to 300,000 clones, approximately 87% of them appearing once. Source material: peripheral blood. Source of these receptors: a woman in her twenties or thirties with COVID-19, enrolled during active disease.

CDR3: CASSYGTGRKDEQYF. CDR3 bases: TGTGCCAGCAGTTACGGGACAGGCCGAAAGGACGAGCAGTACTTC. The V call is TRBV6-6, the J call TRBJ2-7, with TRBD1 identical over 8 bases. J gave up 5 bases and V 2 bases, and 8 bases lay outside the gene matches. The CDR3 runs 15 residues. Germline V lookup: CDR1 MNHNY, CDR2 SVGAGI (reference sequence).

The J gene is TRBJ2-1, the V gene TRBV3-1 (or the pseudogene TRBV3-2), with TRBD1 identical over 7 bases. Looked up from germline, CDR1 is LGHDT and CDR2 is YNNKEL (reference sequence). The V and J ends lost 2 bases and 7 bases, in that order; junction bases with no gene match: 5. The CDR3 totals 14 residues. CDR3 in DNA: TGTGCCAGCAGCCAACTTGGGACAGCTAATGAGCAGTTCTTC. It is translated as CASSQLGTANEQFF.

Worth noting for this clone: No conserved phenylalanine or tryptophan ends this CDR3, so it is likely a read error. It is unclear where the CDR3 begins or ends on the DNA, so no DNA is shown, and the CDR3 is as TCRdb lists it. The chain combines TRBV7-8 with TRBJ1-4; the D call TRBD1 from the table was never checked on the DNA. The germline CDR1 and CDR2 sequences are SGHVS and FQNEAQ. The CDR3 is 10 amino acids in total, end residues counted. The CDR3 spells CASSQGQGWG.

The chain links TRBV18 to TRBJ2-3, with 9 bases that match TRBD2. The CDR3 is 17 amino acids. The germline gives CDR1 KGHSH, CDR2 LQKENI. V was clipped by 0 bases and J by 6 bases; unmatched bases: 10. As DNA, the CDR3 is TGTGCCAGCTCACCACCGGGCGCGGGGGGGCTTTCGGATACGCAGTATTTT. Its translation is CASSPPGAGGLSDTQYF.

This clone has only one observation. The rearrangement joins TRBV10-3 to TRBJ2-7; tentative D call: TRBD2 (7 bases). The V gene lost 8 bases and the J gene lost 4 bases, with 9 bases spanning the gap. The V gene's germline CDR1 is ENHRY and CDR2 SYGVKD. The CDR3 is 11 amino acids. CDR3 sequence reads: CAIGGAYEQYF. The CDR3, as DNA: TGTGCCATCGGGGGGGCTTACGAGCAGTACTTC.